Included here is one T cell receptor (beta chain) sequence, with context. What it binds is not known. This entry belongs to a study of cytomegalovirus exposure and HLA in healthy donors. This PCR relied on a set of 60 Vbeta primers and 13 Jbeta primers. Some clones are missing from TCRdb's copy, which holds only in-frame ones; the method was immunoSEQ multiplex PCR. The data include about 130,000 clones; the top ten clones carry roughly 2%. Notes on the study in general: Other equally common chains were less clonally expanded than HLA-associated TCR beta chains, a later analysis showed. Certain indistinguishable V segments, among them TRBV6-2 and TRBV6-3, were excluded. CMV serostatus was the only recorded immune exposure for donors.

In germline, CDR1 is SGHRS, CDR2 YFSETQ. V shed 3 bases, J shed 4 bases, and the junction held 10 bases outside the gene matches. The CDR3 runs 16 residues. This sequence was found in a woman aged 55-69 years in good health and CMV-seronegative. The sample was PBMCs. The chain recombines TRBV5-1 with TRBJ2-3, with 8 bases fitting TRBD2. Here the CDR3 DNA reads TGCGCCAGCAGCTGGCGGGGAAGCGGGAGACCAGATACGCAGTATTTT. Translation gives CASSWRGSGRPDTQYF.